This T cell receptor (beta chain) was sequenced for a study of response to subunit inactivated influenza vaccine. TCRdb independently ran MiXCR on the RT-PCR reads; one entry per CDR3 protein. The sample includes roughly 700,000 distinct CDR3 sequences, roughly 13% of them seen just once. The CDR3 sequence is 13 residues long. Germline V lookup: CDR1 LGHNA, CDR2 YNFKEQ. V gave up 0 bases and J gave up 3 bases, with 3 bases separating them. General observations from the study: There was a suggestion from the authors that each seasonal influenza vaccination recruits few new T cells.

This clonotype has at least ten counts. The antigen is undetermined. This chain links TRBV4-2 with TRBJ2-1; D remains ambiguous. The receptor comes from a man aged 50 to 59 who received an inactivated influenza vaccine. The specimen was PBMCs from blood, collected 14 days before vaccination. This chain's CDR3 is CASSQEDYNEQFF. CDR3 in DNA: TGTGCCAGCAGCCAAGAGGACTACAATGAGCAGTTCTTC.